A selection of T cell receptor beta chains follows, all from one sample in a study of cytomegalovirus exposure and HLA in healthy donors. The assay was immunoSEQ multiplex PCR, and TCRdb's table has in-frame clones only and misses some. This sample has about 110,000 clones, with around three quarters found just once. The specimen was PBMCs. These receptors came from a woman between 45 and 60 years old in good health and CMV-seropositive. Each CDR3 is given with its conserved first and last residue. Fields, in order: CDR3 protein, J gene, V gene.

CDR3 protein: CASSSPPTGNTEAFF
J gene: TRBJ1-1
V gene: TRBV5-8

CDR3 protein: CASSPSHFTRAEAFF
J gene: TRBJ1-1
V gene: TRBV6-5

CDR3 protein: CASSWSGQETQYF
J gene: TRBJ2-5
V gene: TRBV28

CDR3 protein: CASSLALGGDQPQHF
J gene: TRBJ1-5
V gene: TRBV7-9

CDR3 protein: CASSRGAYEQYF
J gene: TRBJ2-7
V gene: TRBV2

CDR3 protein: CASSHRDIRGNTIYF
J gene: TRBJ1-3
V gene: TRBV19

CDR3 protein: CASSLGQGDTGELFF
J gene: TRBJ2-2
V gene: TRBV5-1

CDR3 protein: CASSIRGFNNSPLHF
J gene: TRBJ1-6
V gene: TRBV28

CDR3 protein: CASSFPDRKGWSYGYTF
J gene: TRBJ1-2
V gene: TRBV7-9

CDR3 protein: CASRVGTGTEAFF
J gene: TRBJ1-1
V gene: TRBV5-1

CDR3 protein: CASIRSGGADEQYF
J gene: TRBJ2-7
V gene: TRBV2

CDR3 protein: CASSVVPWGGANTGELFF
J gene: TRBJ2-2
V gene: TRBV9

CDR3 protein: CASSATPGGPEAFF
J gene: TRBJ1-1
V gene: TRBV5-1

CDR3 protein: CASSLGLRDSHYGYTF
J gene: TRBJ1-2
V gene: TRBV7-2

CDR3 protein: CASSFGTSGAGELFF
J gene: TRBJ2-2
V gene: TRBV11-2

CDR3 protein: CAWSVLAGHGYTF
J gene: TRBJ1-2
V gene: TRBV30

CDR3 protein: CATSREEGPIYGYTF
J gene: TRBJ1-2
V gene: TRBV15

CDR3 protein: CASSPRTGTNYGYTF
J gene: TRBJ1-2
V gene: TRBV11-2

CDR3 protein: CASSLGGQGPGNTIYF
J gene: TRBJ1-3
V gene: TRBV5-1

CDR3 protein: CASSWGTGYGYTF
J gene: TRBJ1-2
V gene: TRBV27

CDR3 protein: CASGRGGEEEAFF
J gene: TRBJ1-1
V gene: TRBV18

CDR3 protein: CASSSDRATGYTF
J gene: TRBJ1-2
V gene: TRBV18

CDR3 protein: CASSRTSSGNTIYF
J gene: TRBJ1-3
V gene: TRBV5-1

CDR3 protein: CASSQRRSSSYNSPLHF
J gene: TRBJ1-6
V gene: TRBV11-2

CDR3 protein: CAISEGQGKADTQYF
J gene: TRBJ2-3
V gene: TRBV10-3

CDR3 protein: CASSVSLGNEKLFF
J gene: TRBJ1-4
V gene: TRBV9

CDR3 protein: CASSEDITYEKLFF
J gene: TRBJ1-4
V gene: TRBV6-5

CDR3 protein: CASIPDGQDDNEQFF
J gene: TRBJ2-1
V gene: TRBV28

CDR3 protein: CASSSTGSNLAQHF
J gene: TRBJ1-5
V gene: TRBV6-6

CDR3 protein: CASSLGKGGGDTDTQYF
J gene: TRBJ2-3
V gene: TRBV5-4

CDR3 protein: CASSIVRQGLVGYTF
J gene: TRBJ1-2
V gene: TRBV19

CDR3 protein: CAIDDRDRDSNEQFF
J gene: TRBJ2-1
V gene: TRBV7-2

CDR3 protein: CASTTEGKPLHF
J gene: TRBJ1-6
V gene: TRBV6-5

CDR3 protein: CASSTPGLPVKQYF
J gene: TRBJ2-7
V gene: TRBV19

CDR3 protein: CASSLVGGVGYGYTF
J gene: TRBJ1-2
V gene: TRBV5-6

CDR3 protein: CASSPRQEEYNEQFF
J gene: TRBJ2-1
V gene: TRBV18

CDR3 protein: CASSPQDRDNQPQHF
J gene: TRBJ1-5
V gene: TRBV7-8

CDR3 protein: CASSYFERYEQYF
J gene: TRBJ2-7
V gene: TRBV6-1

CDR3 protein: CASSLRQGNTYNSPLHF
J gene: TRBJ1-6
V gene: TRBV27

CDR3 protein: CASSYSHSGNTIYF
J gene: TRBJ1-3
V gene: TRBV9

CDR3 protein: CTSSRSSRAMNTEAFF
J gene: TRBJ1-1
V gene: TRBV1

CDR3 protein: CASSSLQGADNEKLFF
J gene: TRBJ1-4
V gene: TRBV13

CDR3 protein: CASSDSSGGYNEQFF
J gene: TRBJ2-1
V gene: TRBV2

CDR3 protein: CASRMMTGPEKLFF
J gene: TRBJ1-4
V gene: TRBV6-6

CDR3 protein: CASSVYDRRTAGNTIYF
J gene: TRBJ1-3
V gene: TRBV9

CDR3 protein: CASSTRTGGNSPLHF
J gene: TRBJ1-6
V gene: TRBV5-1

CDR3 protein: CASKTATNEKLFF
J gene: TRBJ1-4
V gene: TRBV5-4

CDR3 protein: CASSEAYSNQPQHF
J gene: TRBJ1-5
V gene: TRBV2

CDR3 protein: CASSLVRVNTEAFF
J gene: TRBJ1-1
V gene: TRBV11-2

CDR3 protein: CASSPTAQGARLGYGYTF
J gene: TRBJ1-2
V gene: TRBV7-9

CDR3 protein: CASSIQGEKLFF
J gene: TRBJ1-4
V gene: TRBV19

CDR3 protein: CASSQEVGDRGSEAFF
J gene: TRBJ1-1
V gene: TRBV4-3

CDR3 protein: CASSTRQGLGANVLTF
J gene: TRBJ2-6
V gene: TRBV5-1

CDR3 protein: CASSFPTSSYNEQFF
J gene: TRBJ2-1
V gene: TRBV28

CDR3 protein: CASSLQGRIPEAFF
J gene: TRBJ1-1
V gene: TRBV28